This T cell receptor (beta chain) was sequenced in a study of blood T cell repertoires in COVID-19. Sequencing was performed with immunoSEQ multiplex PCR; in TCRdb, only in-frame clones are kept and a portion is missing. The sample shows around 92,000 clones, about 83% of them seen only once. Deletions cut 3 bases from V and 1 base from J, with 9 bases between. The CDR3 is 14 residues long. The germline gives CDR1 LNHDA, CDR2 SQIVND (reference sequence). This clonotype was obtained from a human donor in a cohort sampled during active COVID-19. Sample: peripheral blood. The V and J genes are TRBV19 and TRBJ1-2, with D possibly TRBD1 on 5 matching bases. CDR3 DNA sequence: TGTGCCAGTAGTATTGGCAGGGTTAACTATGGCTACACCTTC. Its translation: CASSIGRVNYGYTF.